The next 31 T cell receptor beta chains were all read from a single sample in a study of regulatory T cells in long-lasting Graves disease. Time point given: newly diagnosed GD, antithyroid drugs for less than 3 months. PBMC RNA served as the TCR library source. For TCR beta, libraries came from iRepertoire HTBI primers and Arm-PCR of CDR3 regions. MiXCR, run by TCRdb on the multiplex PCR reads, gives a single entry per CDR3 protein. Among almost 450,000 distinct CDR3 sequences listed, about a sixth were seen once. Separately, the same data were catalogued under a study of T cells in Graves' hyperthyroidism and ophthalmopathy.

Here the sequenced sample was peripheral blood mononuclear cells (PBMCs), taken at new diagnosis, from a patient treated with antithyroid drugs. These receptors all come from a woman aged 25 to 39 with Graves disease.

This clonotype was recorded only once. The chain recombines TRBV29-1 with TRBJ2-1, with D tentatively TRBD1 (5 bases). V lost 2 bases and J 6 bases, leaving 11 bases between the germline ends. Germline V gene sequence: CDR1 SQVTM, CDR2 ANQGSEA. The CDR3 consists of 13 residues. The DNA for the CDR3 is TGCAGCGTTGAACCGGCAGGGCTCAATGAGCAGTTCTTC. The encoded protein is CSVEPAGLNEQFF.

This clonotype was counted between two and nine times. DNA for the CDR3: TGTGCCAGCAGCTTAGGGACGGTGATGAATGAAAAACTGTTTTTT. Translated: CASSLGTVMNEKLFF. V is TRBV7-9 and J is TRBJ1-4; D remains unclear. V shed 1 base and J shed 5 bases, with 11 bases lying between them. Germline V gene data show CDR1 as SEHNR and CDR2 as FQNEAQ (reference sequence). The CDR3 runs 15 residues.

This clonotype was detected many times. The CDR3: CAISESNGETQYF. The CDR3 DNA follows: TGTGCCATCAGTGAGTCGAACGGAGAGACCCAGTACTTC. The chain couples TRBV10-3 to TRBJ2-5; D ambiguous. The CDR3 loop spans 13 amino acids. Germline V gene lookup returns CDR1 ENHRY and CDR2 SYGVKD. Trimming took 0 bases from V and 4 from J, leaving 6 bases between them.

This clonotype has a handful of counts. The chain employs TRBV7-9 and TRBJ2-1, with D possibly matching TRBD2 (6 bases). V shed 5 bases and J shed 13 bases, with 21 bases lying between them. The CDR3 spans 14 residues. CDR1 SEHNR and CDR2 FQNEAQ come from the germline V gene (reference sequence). The CDR3 nucleotides read TGTGCCAGCAGCATCCGCCGGGACTCCCATCAACAGTTCTTC. Amino acids: CASSIRRDSHQQFF.

This clonotype appeared many times. The genes are TRBV12-5 and TRBJ2-1; 8 bases map to TRBD2. CDR1 is LGHNT and CDR2 is FRNRAP in the germline V gene. Trimming cost V 0 bases and J 7 bases; bases outside gene matches: 14. This CDR3 has 18 residues. Here the CDR3 reads CASGLVPLTSGALNEQFF. CDR3 nucleotide sequence: TGTGCTAGTGGTTTGGTACCGTTAACTAGCGGAGCCTTGAATGAGCAGTTCTTC.

This clonotype was observed at least ten times. The rearrangement uses TRBV6-2 or TRBV6-3 and TRBJ1-5; unclear D gene. Germline CDR1 reads MNHEY; CDR2 reads SVGEGT. This CDR3 spans 12 amino acids. Trimming left V 5 bases short and J 5 bases short, with 7 bases between. For the CDR3, the DNA is TGTGCCAGCAGTATTCGCGATCAGCCCCAGCATTTT. Translating it yields CASSIRDQPQHF.

This clonotype was detected many times. V and J are TRBV6-1 and TRBJ2-7, with 11 bases fitting TRBD2. The J segment lost 1 base and the V segment lost 6 bases, leaving 5 bases of the junction unmatched. CDR1 MNHNS and CDR2 SASEGT come from the germline V gene. The CDR3 runs to 15 residues. This CDR3 is CASSWTSGLSYEQYF. The CDR3 bases are TGTGCCAGCAGCTGGACTAGCGGGCTTTCCTACGAGCAGTACTTC.

In its sample, this clonotype was seen many times. V usage is TRBV3-1 and J usage is TRBJ2-1; TRBD2 is a possible D gene (5 bases). CDR1 and CDR2 from the germline V gene are LGHDT and YNNKEL (reference sequence). This CDR3 has 11 residues. V was cut by 6 bases and J by 7 bases, with 7 bases left in between. The CDR3 sequence is CASRRRNEQFF. CDR3 DNA sequence: TGTGCCAGCAGAAGGAGGAATGAGCAGTTCTTC.

This clonotype appeared many times. The rearrangement uses TRBV20-1 and TRBJ2-5; 14 bases are a match to TRBD2. CDR3 length: 15 residues. V lost 7 bases and J lost 6; bases outside the gene matches: 10. The germline V gene has CDR1 DFQATT and CDR2 SNEGSKA (reference sequence). CDR3 coding DNA: TGCAGTGTACAACCGGGGACTAGCGGGAGCCAGACCCAGTACTTC. It encodes CSVQPGTSGSQTQYF.

This clonotype was recorded at least ten times. V is TRBV24-1 and J is TRBJ2-1, with 10 bases aligning to TRBD2. This CDR3 contains 17 residues. With 2 bases clipped from V and 7 bases from J, the junction kept 10 bases outside the gene matches. Germline CDR1 is KGHDR and CDR2 is SFDVKD. CDR3 DNA: TGTGCCACCAGTGATTCTAAGAGCGGGAGGGCCAGTAATGAGCAGTTCTTC. Amino acids: CATSDSKSGRASNEQFF.

This clonotype was seen a single time. This chain connects TRBV7-9 to TRBJ2-7, with 8 bases matching TRBD1. Trimming took 6 bases from V and 7 from J; bases not matched to a gene: 11. Germline CDR1 and CDR2: SEHNR and FQNEAQ (reference sequence). CDR3 size: 14 residues. CDR3 residues: CASSLLGQDTEQYF. The CDR3 DNA sequence: TGTGCCAGCAGTTTGTTGGGACAGGACACTGAGCAGTACTTC.

This clonotype has more than one count but fewer than ten. The chain recombines TRBV18 with TRBJ2-7; no firm D call. Trimming cost V 2 bases and J 6 bases, with 14 bases left between them. CDR3 length: 14 residues. Germline lookup yields CDR1 KGHSH and CDR2 LQKENI. CDR3 bases: TGTGCCAGCTCACCATTGGACCATCCGGGCGAGCAGTACTTC. Translation gives CASSPLDHPGEQYF.

This clonotype has just a few counts. Here the CDR3 reads CASSLVSGSYAGELFF. DNA for the CDR3: TGTGCCAGCAGCTTAGTTAGCGGGAGTTATGCCGGGGAGCTGTTTTTT. V and J are TRBV7-2 and TRBJ2-2, with 9 bases that match TRBD2. CDR1 is SGHTA, CDR2 FQGNSA, per germline. The CDR3 has 16 amino acids. Trimming at V came to 1 base and at J to 6 bases, leaving 6 bases not matched to a gene. The full variable domain, completed using reference TRBV7-2 and TRBJ2-2, is GAGVSQSPSNKVTEKGKDVELRCDPISGHTALYWYRQSLGQGLEFLIYFQGNSAPDKSGLPSDRFSAERTGGSVSTLTIQRTQQEDSAVYLCASSLVSGSYAGELFFGEGSRLTVL.

In the case of this clonotype: A much larger clone differs from this one at a single base, so this may be a read error. The V and J genes are TRBV27 and TRBJ2-4; weak D call: TRBD2 (5 bases). CDR3 length equals 13 residues. Trimming removed 6 bases from V and 0 bases from J, with 6 bases in between. Germline V gene sequence: CDR1 MNHEY, CDR2 SMNVEV (reference sequence). CDR3 residues: CASSGVAKNIQYF. DNA of the CDR3: TGTGCCAGCAGCGGGGTAGCCAAAAACATTCAGTACTTC.

This clonotype was seen a handful of times. V gene TRBV20-1 combines with J gene TRBJ1-3; TRBD1 matches at 7 bases. Germline V lookup: CDR1 DFQATT, CDR2 SNEGSKA (reference sequence). This CDR3 contains 15 residues. V shed 0 bases and J 2 bases; nucleotides not matched to a gene: 4. The CDR3, as DNA: TGCAGTGCTAGAGATCGTCAGGGGGCTGGAAACACCATATATTTT. It translates to CSARDRQGAGNTIYF.

This clonotype has at least ten counts. This chain links TRBV28 with TRBJ2-3; 7 positions agree with TRBD1. Germline assignment: CDR1 MDHEN and CDR2 SYDVKM. This CDR3 comprises 14 residues. V gave up 6 bases and J gave up 4 bases; unmatched junction bases: 7. The CDR3, as DNA: TGTGCCAGCAGCTTAGAAGGGGGCGCAGATACGCAGTATTTT. It encodes CASSLEGGADTQYF.

The chain combines TRBV30 with TRBJ2-2; tentative D call: TRBD2 (5 bases). The germline V gene has CDR1 GTSNPN and CDR2 SVGIG (reference sequence). The ends were cut back, 2 bases at V and 0 bases at J, with 7 bases in the middle. The CDR3 is 14 residues long. Here the CDR3 reads CAWSRGANTGELFF. For the CDR3, the DNA is TGTGCCTGGAGTCGGGGTGCGAACACCGGGGAGCTGTTTTTT.

This chain joins TRBV4-3 and TRBJ2-2, with D possibly being TRBD2 (6 bases). Per germline, CDR1 LGHNA and CDR2 YSLEER. V shed 3 bases and J shed 2 bases, with 19 bases lying between them. CDR3 size: 18 residues. As DNA, the CDR3 is TGCGCCAGCAGCCAGTTCCTCGGACTACTTACTAACACCGGGGAGCTGTTTTTT. This gives the protein CASSQFLGLLTNTGELFF.

This clonotype was seen many times. The chain links TRBV12-3 or TRBV12-4 to TRBJ1-1, with a weak D call TRBD1 (5 bases). The CDR3 is 15 amino acids. V was pared by 2 bases and J by 5 bases, with 15 bases between. CDR3 residues: CASSLISGKRTEAFF. CDR3 bases: TGTGCCAGCAGTTTAATTTCAGGGAAACGTACTGAAGCTTTCTTT.

A remark on this clonotype: The CDR3 does not end in the conserved phenylalanine or tryptophan, so this is likely a read error. Here the CDR3 reads CASSYGGGQPQHS. The CDR3 nucleotides read TGTGCCAGCAGTTACGGGGGTGGTCAGCCCCAGCATTCT. V is TRBV6-2 or TRBV6-3 and J is TRBJ1-5, with D maybe TRBD1 (5 bases). V dropped 2 bases and J dropped 6 bases, with 8 bases sitting between them. Per germline, CDR1 MNHEY and CDR2 SVGEGT. The CDR3 spans 13 residues.

This clonotype was detected ten times or more. The chain recombines TRBV9 with TRBJ2-7; 8 bases match TRBD1. The V gene's germline CDR1 is SGDLS and CDR2 YYNGEE. After removal of 3 bases from V and 1 base from J, the junction contained 6 bases not matched to a gene. The CDR3 sequence is 15 residues long. CDR3 DNA sequence: TGTGCCAGCAGCGAAGGACAGGGTATTTCCTACGAGCAGTACTTC. The encoded protein is CASSEGQGISYEQYF. The whole variable domain, remainder taken from reference TRBV9 and TRBJ2-7, is DSGVTQTPKHLITATGQRVTLRCSPRSGDLSVYWYQQSLDQGLQFLIQYYNGEERAKGNILERFSAQQFPDLHSELNLSSLELGDSALYFCASSEGQGISYEQYFGPGTRLTVT.

This clonotype was seen more than once but under ten times. The chain has TRBV28 and TRBJ2-2; D might be TRBD2 (6 bases). Germline V gives CDR1 MDHEN, CDR2 SYDVKM. CDR3 length: 14 residues. V was pared by 8 bases and J by 2 bases, with 12 bases between. Here the CDR3 DNA reads TGTGCCAGCCGGGACTCGGGCAACACCGGGGAGCTGTTTTTT. Its protein product is CASRDSGNTGELFF.

This clonotype was seen more than once but under ten times. The chain recombines TRBV19 with TRBJ2-3; 10 bases fit TRBD2. The V and J ends lost 9 bases and 0 bases, in that order; junction bases with no gene match: 9. The length of the CDR3 is 16 residues. Germline loops: CDR1 LNHDA, CDR2 SQIVND (reference sequence). This CDR3 is CASGASGRPSTDTQYF. The CDR3, as DNA: TGTGCCAGCGGCGCTAGCGGGAGACCTAGCACAGATACGCAGTATTTT.

This clonotype was found many times. The rearrangement links TRBV27 to TRBJ2-7; D uncertain. The CDR3 runs 15 residues. V was trimmed by 3 bases and J by 6 bases, leaving 18 bases between them. Germline CDR1 MNHEY, CDR2 SMNVEV (reference sequence). The CDR3 sequence: CASSFTQPGFREQYF. The CDR3 region has the DNA TGTGCCAGCAGTTTTACTCAGCCCGGCTTTCGCGAGCAGTACTTC.

The chain carries TRBV27 and TRBJ2-5; TRBD1 might be the D (6 bases). Trimming stripped 3 bases from V and 2 bases from J, with 7 bases between. The CDR3 sequence is 13 residues long. CDR1 and CDR2 from the germline V gene are MNHEY and SMNVEV (reference sequence). CDR3 bases: TGTGCCAGCAGTTTCGGACAGCAAGAGACCCAGTACTTC. It yields the protein CASSFGQQETQYF.

This clonotype has at least ten counts. This sequence joins TRBV7-9 and TRBJ2-1; 12 bases align to TRBD2. With 4 bases clipped from V and 10 bases from J, the junction kept 11 bases outside the gene matches. Germline loops: CDR1 SEHNR, CDR2 FQNEAQ (reference sequence). The CDR3 spans 16 residues. CDR3 bases: TGTGCCAGCAGCTATATACTAGCGGGAGGTCCCCAGGAGCAGTTCTTC. Translating it yields CASSYILAGGPQEQFF.

A few counts support this clonotype. The CDR3: CAWRDRGLLHEKLFF. CDR3 coding DNA: TGTGCCTGGAGGGACAGGGGGCTTCTTCATGAAAAACTGTTTTTT. J is TRBJ1-4 and V is TRBV30, with 11 bases fitting TRBD1. The germline V gene encodes CDR1 GTSNPN and CDR2 SVGIG (reference sequence). Unmatched junction bases numbered 6, after V lost 3 bases and J lost 6 bases. The CDR3 contains 15 residues.

This clonotype appeared many times. The chain carries TRBV6-5 and TRBJ2-1, with 9 positions matching TRBD1. This CDR3 spans 19 amino acids. J lost 0 bases, V lost 0 bases, and 9 bases had no gene match. Germline V gives CDR1 MNHEY, CDR2 SVGAGI. The CDR3: CASSYSPGDRADSYNEQFF. The CDR3 DNA is TGTGCCAGCAGTTACTCGCCCGGGGACAGGGCCGACTCCTACAATGAGCAGTTCTTC.

This clonotype was counted at least ten times. The chain employs TRBV28 and TRBJ1-1, with D tentatively TRBD1 (6 bases). Germline V gene lookup returns CDR1 MDHEN and CDR2 SYDVKM. This CDR3 region has 12 residues. The V end was cut by 3 bases, the J end by 8 bases, with 10 bases between. The CDR3: CASSLGGFEAFF. Here the CDR3 DNA reads TGTGCCAGCAGTTTGGGGGGCTTCGAAGCTTTCTTT.

There are many counts of this clonotype. V usage is TRBV20-1 and J usage is TRBJ2-7; TRBD2 matches at 7 bases. V dropped 1 base and J dropped 7; count of bases not matched to a gene: 7. This CDR3 contains 13 residues. The V gene's germline CDR1 is DFQATT and CDR2 SNEGSKA (reference sequence). The CDR3 DNA reads as TGCAGTGCTAGAGTGGCCGGAGCGGGAGAGCAGTACTTC. Protein sequence: CSARVAGAGEQYF.

This clonotype was seen just once. The germline gene is not matched at one end of the junction; a read error may be the cause. The V gene is TRBV5-1, the J gene TRBJ2-2; the D gene is possibly TRBD1 (5 bases). The length of the CDR3 is 15 residues. Germline V gene data show CDR1 as SGHRS and CDR2 as YFSETQ. The DNA of the CDR3 is TGTGCCAGCAGCTTGGGGCATCGGCAACCCGGGGAGCTGTTTTTT. Translated, it gives CASSLGHRQPGELFF. The full variable domain, with the rest looked up from reference TRBV5-1 and TRBJ2-2, is KAGVTQTPRYLIKTRGQQVTLSCSPISGHRSVSWYQQTPGQGLQFLFEYFSETQRNKGNFPGRFSGRQFSNSRSEMNVSTLELGDSALYLCASSLGHRQPGELFFGEGSRLTVL.